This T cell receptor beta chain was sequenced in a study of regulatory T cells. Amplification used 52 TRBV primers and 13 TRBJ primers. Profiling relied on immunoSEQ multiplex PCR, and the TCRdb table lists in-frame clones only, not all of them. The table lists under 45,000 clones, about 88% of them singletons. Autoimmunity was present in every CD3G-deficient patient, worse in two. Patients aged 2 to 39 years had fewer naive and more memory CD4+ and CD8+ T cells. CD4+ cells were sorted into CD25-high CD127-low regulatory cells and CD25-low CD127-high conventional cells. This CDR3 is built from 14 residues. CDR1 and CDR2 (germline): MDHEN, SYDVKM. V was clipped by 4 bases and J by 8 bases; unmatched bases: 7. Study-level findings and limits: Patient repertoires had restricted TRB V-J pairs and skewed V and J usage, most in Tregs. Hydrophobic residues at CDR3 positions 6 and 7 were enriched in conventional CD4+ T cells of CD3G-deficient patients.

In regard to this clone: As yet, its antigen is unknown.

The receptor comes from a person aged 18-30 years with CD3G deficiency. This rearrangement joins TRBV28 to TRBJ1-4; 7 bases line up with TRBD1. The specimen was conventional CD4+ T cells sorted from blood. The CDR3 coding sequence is TGTGCCAGCAGTTCCCCAGGGGGTCAAGAAAAACTGTTTTTT. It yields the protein CASSSPGGQEKLFF.